These 31 T cell receptor beta chains were all obtained from the same sample, sequenced in a study of T cell repertoires in cytomegalovirus infection. TCRdb used MiXCR to reprocess the reads, holding one entry per CDR3 protein. The data show 830,000 or so distinct CDR3 sequences, approximately 32% seen once. No antigens are known for them. The specimen was cultured CD8+ T cells from PBMCs, collected from culture after CMV antigen stimulation. These receptors were taken from a human donor in good health (CMV status not recorded). Some clones in this sample may be carry-over from other donors' samples.

The chain couples TRBV7-3 to TRBJ1-2; 8 nucleotides line up with TRBD1. Germline CDR1 reads SGHTA; CDR2 reads FQGTGA. The length of the CDR3 is 18 residues. Trimming cost V 6 bases and J 7 bases; bases outside gene matches: 22. The CDR3 is CASSFSAASPGGGGGYTF. The CDR3, as DNA: TGTGCCAGCAGTTTTTCCGCGGCCTCCCCAGGGGGCGGAGGTGGCTACACCTTC.

This clonotype was recorded a few times. The chain uses TRBV6-5 and TRBJ2-2, with a weak D call TRBD1 (7 bases). Germline V gives CDR1 MNHEY, CDR2 SVGAGI. Deletions cut 0 bases from V and 8 bases from J, with 13 bases between. The CDR3 contains 15 residues. CDR3 loop: CASSYSEGASGELFF. Here the CDR3 DNA reads TGTGCCAGCAGTTACTCGGAGGGGGCTAGTGGGGAGCTGTTTTTT.

In the case of this clonotype: It may be a read error: a sequence one base away is much more abundant. V usage is TRBV7-8 and J usage is TRBJ2-2, with D perhaps TRBD1 (5 bases). The CDR3 loop spans 14 amino acids. The germline V gene has CDR1 SGHVS and CDR2 FQNEAQ. CDR3 DNA: TGTACCAGCAGCTTAGAAGGGGTCACCGGGGAGCTGTTTTTT. It yields the protein CTSSLEGVTGELFF.

This chain connects TRBV7-2 to TRBJ1-4; a possible D gene is TRBD1 (5 bases). V lost 4 bases to trimming and J lost 8 bases, with 17 bases between them. In germline, CDR1 is SGHTA, CDR2 FQGNSA. The CDR3 runs 15 residues. The CDR3 loop is CASSSRRGPREKLFF. The CDR3 bases are TGTGCCAGCAGCTCCCGACGGGGCCCCAGGGAAAAACTGTTTTTT.

The rearrangement uses TRBV7-9 and TRBJ2-3; D uncertain. There are 15 residues in the CDR3. CDR1 SEHNR and CDR2 FQNEAQ come from the germline V gene (reference sequence). The germline V and J ends were trimmed by 4 bases and 7 bases, with 18 bases remaining between them. CDR3 nucleotides: TGTGCCAGCAGCTCTTACCGTGACACGCGATATACGCAGTATTTT. Protein product: CASSSYRDTRYTQYF.

The chain carries TRBV12-3 or TRBV12-4 and TRBJ1-5; 8 positions agree with TRBD1. The V and J ends lost 6 bases and 5 bases, in that order; junction bases with no gene match: 9. This CDR3 spans 15 amino acids. This chain's CDR3 is CASSPQGELDQPQHF. CDR3 sequence (DNA): TGTGCCAGCAGCCCACAGGGGGAACTAGATCAGCCCCAGCATTTT.

The J gene is TRBJ2-7, the V gene TRBV27; D uncertain. Germline V lookup: CDR1 MNHEY, CDR2 SMNVEV (reference sequence). The V gene lost 11 bases and the J gene lost 3 bases, with 17 bases spanning the gap. CDR3 length: 13 residues. CDR3 residues: CAGPHLARYEQYV. The DNA of the CDR3 is TGTGCCGGACCCCATTTAGCCCGCTACGAGCAGTACGTC.

The rearrangement links TRBV9 to TRBJ1-3, with unresolved D. The CDR3 extends over 11 amino acids. V was cut by 7 bases and J by 11 bases, with 13 bases left in between. Germline CDR1 reads SGDLS; CDR2 reads YYNGEE. CDR3 sequence: CASGGRAPIYF. The CDR3 coding sequence is TGTGCCAGCGGAGGTAGAGCCCCCATATATTTT.

This clonotype has a handful of counts. The chain has TRBV28 and TRBJ2-2, with 9 bases lining up with TRBD1. Trimming at V came to 6 bases and at J to 4 bases, leaving 12 bases not matched to a gene. The germline CDR1 and CDR2 sequences are MDHEN and SYDVKM. The CDR3 totals 17 residues. This chain's CDR3 is CASRNFRDRALTGELFF. CDR3 coding DNA: TGTGCCAGCAGGAACTTCCGGGACAGGGCCCTCACCGGGGAGCTGTTTTTT.

In its sample, this clonotype was seen many times. V is TRBV7-2 and J is TRBJ2-7; D is unclear. The CDR3 contains 14 residues. Germline CDR1 SGHTA, CDR2 FQGNSA. V gave up 1 base and J gave up 2 bases, with 9 bases separating them. CDR3 protein: CASSLGPAAYEQYV. The CDR3 DNA reads TGTGCCAGCAGCTTAGGCCCTGCGGCCTACGAGCAGTACGTC.

V is TRBV20-1 and J is TRBJ1-2, with unresolved D. Between the trimmed V and J ends, which lost 3 bases and 0 bases, there was a span of 11 bases. This CDR3 region has 14 residues. Per germline, CDR1 DFQATT and CDR2 SNEGSKA (reference sequence). This CDR3 reads CSASTEVANYGYTF. In nucleotides, the CDR3 is TGCAGTGCTAGTACAGAGGTAGCTAACTATGGCTACACCTTC.

The chain links TRBV6-5 to TRBJ2-7, with D perhaps matching TRBD2 (6 bases). The CDR3 runs 18 residues. CDR1 and CDR2 from the germline V gene are MNHEY and SVGAGI. With 0 bases removed from V and 4 bases from J, the gap between germline ends came to 22 bases. CDR3 in DNA: TGTGCCAGCAGTTACTCGAGGGACTCCTTCTTTCTAGGGTACGAGCAGTACTTC. Protein product: CASSYSRDSFFLGYEQYF.

A few counts support this clonotype. The chain is built from TRBV12-3 or TRBV12-4 and TRBJ2-7, with D tentatively TRBD1 or TRBD2 (6 bases each). The CDR3 covers 16 residues. V lost 6 bases and J 0 bases, leaving 18 bases between the germline ends. CDR3: CASSTRGATNSYEQYF. DNA for the CDR3: TGTGCCAGCAGCACTAGGGGGGCCACGAACTCCTACGAGCAGTACTTC.

Ten or more counts support this clonotype. The chain carries TRBV7-8 and TRBJ2-4; tentatively, D is TRBD1 (6 bases). The CDR3 has 16 residues. From germline, CDR1 is SGHVS and CDR2 FQNEAQ. V lost 3 bases to trimming and J lost 0 bases, with 12 bases between them. The CDR3 protein is CASSLRQGLAKNIQYF. Here the CDR3 DNA reads TGTGCCAGCAGCTTGAGGCAGGGGTTAGCCAAAAACATTCAGTACTTC.

This chain connects TRBV7-2 to TRBJ1-5; D is unresolved. Deletions cut 6 bases from V and 4 bases from J, with 10 bases between. This CDR3 comprises 13 residues. CDR1 is SGHTA, CDR2 FQGNSA, per germline. CDR3 region: CASSSTRNQPQHF. CDR3 DNA: TGTGCCAGCAGTTCAACACGGAATCAGCCCCAGCATTTT.

This clonotype came up many times. One junction end disagrees with the germline gene, perhaps due to a read error. The chain has TRBV6-1 and TRBJ2-6; D is perhaps TRBD1 or TRBD2 (5 bases each). The CDR3 length is 15 residues. In germline, CDR1 is MNHNS, CDR2 SASEGT. The CDR3: CAGRDPSSGANVLTF. In DNA form, the CDR3 reads TGTGCCGGCAGGGACCCCAGCTCTGGGGCCAACGTCCTGACTTTC.

The chain joins TRBV10-3 to TRBJ2-3, with D perhaps assigned TRBD1 or TRBD2 (5 bases each). The CDR3 totals 15 residues. Trimming shortened V by 6 bases and J by 5 bases, and 18 bases separated the two germline ends. Germline V gene lookup returns CDR1 ENHRY and CDR2 SYGVKD. The CDR3 coding sequence is TGTGCCATCAGGGAGAGGGACCCTTCTCGAGATACGCAGTATTTT. Residues: CAIRERDPSRDTQYF.

This clonotype was counted a few times. V is TRBV12-3 or TRBV12-4 and J is TRBJ2-6; D gene uncertain. This CDR3 has 14 amino acids. Trimming cost V 4 bases and J 2 bases, with 6 bases left between them. The CDR3: CASSYGPGANVLTF. CDR3 coding DNA: TGTGCCAGCAGTTATGGGCCTGGGGCCAACGTCCTGACTTTC.

The sample holds many counts of this clonotype. The rearrangement joins TRBV14 to TRBJ2-5, with 7 bases aligning to TRBD1. Germline V CDR1 and CDR2: SGHDN, FVKESK. This CDR3 has 15 residues. The V gene end was trimmed by 4 bases and the J gene end by 0 bases; junction bases not matched to a gene: 5. In DNA form, the CDR3 reads TGTGCCAGCAGCCGGGGGACAGCGTACCAAGAGACCCAGTACTTC. Encoded protein: CASSRGTAYQETQYF.

The table lists this clonotype with a count of one. V gene TRBV2 combines with J gene TRBJ1-1; D not resolved. The germline gives CDR1 SNHLY, CDR2 FYNNEI. The CDR3 is 13 amino acids. V was shortened by 7 bases and J by 5 bases, with 14 bases between the two germline ends. CDR3 sequence reads: CASTLGRVTEAFF. CDR3 nucleotides: TGTGCCAGCACCCTCGGGCGGGTGACTGAAGCTTTCTTT.

V and J are TRBV4-3 and TRBJ2-7, with 8 bases that match TRBD2. Germline assignment: CDR1 LGHNA and CDR2 YSLEER. There are 17 residues in the CDR3. The trim removed 2 bases at V and 4 bases at J, leaving 13 bases unmatched. In DNA form, the CDR3 reads TGCGCCAGCAGCCAAAAAGGTGGGGCGGGGGGACCGTACGAGCAGTACGTC. Translation: CASSQKGGAGGPYEQYV.

This clonotype was recorded a few times. The chain recombines TRBV5-6 with TRBJ2-1; D may correspond to TRBD1 or TRBD2 (5 bases each). Trimming took 9 bases from V and 5 from J, leaving 12 bases between them. The CDR3 loop spans 12 amino acids. Per germline, CDR1 SGHDT and CDR2 YYEEEE. The CDR3 DNA reads TGTGCCACATCAAGGGGACACAATGAGCAGTTCTTC. This translates into CATSRGHNEQFF.

This clonotype was detected a few times. CDR3 loop: CASSQERAADEQFF. DNA of the CDR3: TGCGCCAGCAGCCAAGAAAGGGCTGCGGATGAGCAGTTCTTC. V and J are TRBV4-1 and TRBJ2-1; D is unclear. V was clipped by 0 bases and J by 8 bases, with 11 bases between them. The CDR3 runs to 14 residues. Per the germline V gene, CDR1 is MGHRA and CDR2 is YSYEKL.

This chain connects TRBV9 to TRBJ2-1; D may be TRBD2 (5 bases). The length of the CDR3 is 17 residues. Trimming removed 0 bases at V and 7 bases at J, with 20 bases between. Looked up from germline, CDR1 is SGDLS and CDR2 is YYNGEE. CDR3 bases: TGTGCCAGCAGCGTAGGTGGTCTAGCCCACGAGTGGAATGAGCAGTTCTTC. This encodes CASSVGGLAHEWNEQFF.

The chain recombines TRBV6-2 or TRBV6-3 with TRBJ1-5; D call uncertain. This CDR3 spans 14 amino acids. Deletions cut 2 bases from V and 6 bases from J, with 11 bases between. Germline V gene sequence: CDR1 MNHEY, CDR2 SVGEGT. CDR3 nucleotide sequence: TGTGCCAGCAGTTACCCATCGGGAATTCAGCCCCAGCATTTT. Translation gives CASSYPSGIQPQHF.

The gene calls are TRBV25-1 and TRBJ1-5; a weak D match, TRBD1 (5 bases). The CDR3 runs to 13 residues. With 6 bases removed from V and 7 bases from J, the gap between germline ends came to 13 bases. Per germline, CDR1 MGHDK and CDR2 SYGVNS. The CDR3 DNA sequence: TGTGCCAGCAGAGGGCAGGGCAGACAGCCCCAGCATTTT. Translating gives CASRGQGRQPQHF.

This clonotype was picked up a small number of times. The V and J genes are TRBV7-6 and TRBJ1-1, with a tentative D call TRBD1 (6 bases). The V end was cut by 8 bases, the J end by 4 bases, with 17 bases between. CDR1 and CDR2 from the germline V gene are SGHVS and FNYEAQ. The CDR3 loop spans 14 amino acids. CDR3 DNA sequence: TGTGCCAGCGCCCCGCAGGGGCAAGTCACTGAAGCTTTCTTT. Its translation: CASAPQGQVTEAFF.

The chain is built from TRBV4-1 and TRBJ2-1; 7 positions agree with TRBD2. Germline loops: CDR1 MGHRA, CDR2 YSYEKL. V shed 3 bases and J 8 bases; nucleotides not matched to a gene: 7. This CDR3 is built from 14 residues. CDR3 protein: CASSQGRDLDEQFF. The CDR3, as DNA: TGCGCCAGCAGCCAGGGGAGGGACCTCGATGAGCAGTTCTTC.

This clonotype was seen ten or more times. The rearrangement links TRBV7-8 to TRBJ2-7; D might be TRBD1 or TRBD2, each matching 6 bases. The CDR3 totals 15 residues. The germline V and J ends were trimmed by 2 bases and 3 bases, with 14 bases remaining between them. Germline V gene lookup returns CDR1 SGHVS and CDR2 FQNEAQ. The CDR3: CASSLYPGANYEQYF. The CDR3 nucleotides are TGTGCCAGCAGCTTATACCCGGGGGCGAACTACGAGCAGTACTTC.

This chain joins TRBV14 and TRBJ1-5; 8 bases are shared with TRBD1. Unmatched junction bases numbered 6, after V lost 4 bases and J lost 4 bases. The CDR3 totals 15 residues. Germline values: CDR1 SGHDN, CDR2 FVKESK. The CDR3 bases are TGTGCCAGCAGCCGAGGACAGGGCCGGAATCAGCCCCAGCATTTT. Amino acids: CASSRGQGRNQPQHF.

Ten or more counts support this clonotype. The chain combines TRBV7-9 with TRBJ1-1; D may be TRBD1 (6 bases). Trimming pared 5 bases from V and 8 bases from J, leaving 15 bases between. This CDR3 contains 13 residues. The V gene's germline CDR1 is SEHNR and CDR2 FQNEAQ (reference sequence). The chain's CDR3 is CASSETGSFEAFF. The CDR3 nucleotides are TGTGCCAGCAGCGAAACAGGGTCGTTCGAAGCTTTCTTT.